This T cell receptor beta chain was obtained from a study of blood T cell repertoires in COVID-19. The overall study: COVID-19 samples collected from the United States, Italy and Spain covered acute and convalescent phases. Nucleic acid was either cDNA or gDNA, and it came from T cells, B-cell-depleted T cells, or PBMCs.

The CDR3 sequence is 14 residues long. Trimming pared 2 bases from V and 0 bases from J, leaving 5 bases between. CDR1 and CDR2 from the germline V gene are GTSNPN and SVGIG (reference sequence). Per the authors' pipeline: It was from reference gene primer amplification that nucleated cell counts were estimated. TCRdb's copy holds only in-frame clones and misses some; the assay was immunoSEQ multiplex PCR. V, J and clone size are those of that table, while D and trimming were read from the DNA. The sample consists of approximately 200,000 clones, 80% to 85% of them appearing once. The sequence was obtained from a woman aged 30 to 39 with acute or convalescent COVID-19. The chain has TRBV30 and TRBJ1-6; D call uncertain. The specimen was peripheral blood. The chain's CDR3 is CAWSPTSYNSPLHF. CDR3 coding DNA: TGTGCCTGGAGTCCTACCTCCTATAATTCACCCCTCCACTTT.